These 7 T cell receptor beta chains were sequenced from one sample in a study of shared clonotypes between healthy human individuals. Measured with immunoSEQ multiplex PCR; TCRdb has only the in-frame clones, and not every one. The table shows approximately 1,500,000 clones, with around 98% occurring only once. The sample consisted of naive CD4+ T cells sorted from blood. Stated subset: CD45RA+ positively selected. These receptors were taken from a man aged 25 to 40 in good health.

Remarks on this clone: Other DNA sequences from this sample encode an identical CDR3 as well. The DNA for the CDR3 is TGTGCCAGCAGTTCCTACAGCTACGAGCAGTACTTC. It encodes CASSSYSYEQYF. J is TRBJ2-7 and V is TRBV28; D is undetermined. Germline V CDR1 and CDR2: MDHEN, SYDVKM. V was shortened by 4 bases and J by 3 bases, with 7 bases between the two germline ends. This CDR3 is built from 12 residues.

V gene TRBV2 combines with J gene TRBJ1-5; D is undetermined. Between the trimmed V and J ends, which lost 7 bases and 0 bases, there was a span of 7 bases. CDR3 length equals 13 residues. CDR1 is SNHLY and CDR2 is FYNNEI in the germline V gene. Written as DNA, the CDR3 is TGTGCCAGCACCCCCTATAGCAATCAGCCCCAGCATTTT. This translates into CASTPYSNQPQHF. Supplemented by reference TRBV2 and TRBJ1-5, the full variable domain reads EPEVTQTPSHQVTQMGQEVILRCVPISNHLYFYWYRQILGQKVEFLVSFYNNEISEKSEIFDDQFSVERPDGSNFTLKIRSTKLEDSAMYFCASTPYSNQPQHFGDGTRLSIL.

The V gene is TRBV28, the J gene TRBJ2-1; TRBD2 might be the D (5 bases). This CDR3 has 13 residues. Germline CDR1 and CDR2: MDHEN and SYDVKM. V shed 10 bases and J shed 4 bases, with 14 bases lying between them. CDR3: CATVAPGYNEQFF. CDR3 in DNA: TGTGCCACCGTGGCGCCGGGATACAATGAGCAGTTCTTC.

The chain employs TRBV4-2 and TRBJ2-7; the match to TRBD1 covers 8 bases. With 3 bases clipped from V and 5 bases from J, the junction kept 15 bases outside the gene matches. Germline values: CDR1 LGHNA, CDR2 YNFKEQ. This CDR3 spans 17 amino acids. In DNA form, the CDR3 reads TGTGCCAGCAGCCAGGAAGGGACAGGCGAACACTTCGACGAGCAGTACTTC. As protein: CASSQEGTGEHFDEQYF.

The CDR3 DNA is TGTGCCAGCACCCCTAGCGGGAGATTTTTTGAGACCCAGTACTTC. Residues: CASTPSGRFFETQYF. The chain links TRBV27 to TRBJ2-5; 10 bases align to TRBD2. The CDR3 consists of 15 residues. The germline V gene encodes CDR1 MNHEY and CDR2 SMNVEV (reference sequence). Unmatched junction bases numbered 10, after V lost 7 bases and J lost 5 bases.

This rearrangement joins TRBV28 to TRBJ2-1; 10 bases match TRBD2. This CDR3 is 15 amino acids long. V trimming: 8 bases; J trimming: 10 bases; junction bases outside the gene matches: 14. Germline CDR1 reads MDHEN; CDR2 reads SYDVKM. The CDR3 here is CASFGVAGGHGEQFF. CDR3 DNA: TGTGCCAGCTTCGGAGTAGCGGGGGGTCACGGAGAGCAGTTCTTC.

The J gene is TRBJ2-3, the V gene TRBV5-1; TRBD2 aligns across 9 bases. With V trimmed by 4 bases and J by 5 bases, 11 bases remained unmatched. CDR1 SGHRS and CDR2 YFSETQ come from the germline V gene. The CDR3 extends over 16 amino acids. CDR3 region: CASSLDVAGGVDTQYF. As DNA, the CDR3 is TGCGCCAGCAGCCTGGACGTGGCGGGAGGGGTAGATACGCAGTATTTT.